Reported below is one T cell receptor beta chain. Germline loops: CDR1 SNHLY, CDR2 FYNNEI. The J segment lost 3 bases and the V segment lost 6 bases, leaving 5 bases of the junction unmatched. This CDR3 contains 15 residues. The data stem from a study of blood T cell repertoires in COVID-19. Overall study: Samples representing acute and convalescent COVID-19 were sourced from the United States, Italy and Spain. The analysed material was cDNA or gDNA that came from T cells, B-cell-depleted T cells, or PBMCs.

In the authors' methods: Counts of nucleated cells, estimated from reference gene primer amplification, were obtained. Sequencing was performed with immunoSEQ multiplex PCR; in TCRdb, only in-frame clones are kept and a portion is missing. That table supplies the V and J calls and clone size; D and trimming were determined from the DNA. The sample carries some 370,000 clones, roughly nine tenths recorded once. Sample: peripheral blood. This TCR was recovered from a man aged 40-49 years with acute or convalescent COVID-19. This chain links TRBV2 with TRBJ2-7; 13 nucleotides agree with TRBD2. CDR3 coding DNA: TGTGCCAGCAGCCTAACTAGCGGGGGGGGCTACGAGCAGTACTTC. Protein: CASSLTSGGGYEQYF.